The source of this T cell receptor beta chain is a study of metastatic and nonmetastatic thyroid tumors. This clone was counted many times. The CDR3 has 13 amino acids. Trimming shortened V by 4 bases and J by 6 bases, and 16 bases separated the two germline ends. Germline CDR1 and CDR2: SQVTM and ANQGSEA. No patient had received any treatment before thyroid surgery. TCRdb redid the clone calls on the PCR reads using MiXCR. The repertoire includes under 45,000 clones, around 28% of them detected once, and 9.5% to 10% sits in the top ten. The receptor comes from a male donor with papillary thyroid cancer or a benign thyroid nodule (not recorded which). Some clones in this sample may be carry-over from other donors' samples. Material: blood. The rearrangement joins TRBV29-1 to TRBJ2-7, with D possibly being TRBD1 or TRBD2 (5 bases each). CDR3 amino acids: CSVGAFVGTEQYF. The DNA of the CDR3 is TGCAGCGTTGGGGCATTCGTGGGGACCGAGCAGTACTTC.